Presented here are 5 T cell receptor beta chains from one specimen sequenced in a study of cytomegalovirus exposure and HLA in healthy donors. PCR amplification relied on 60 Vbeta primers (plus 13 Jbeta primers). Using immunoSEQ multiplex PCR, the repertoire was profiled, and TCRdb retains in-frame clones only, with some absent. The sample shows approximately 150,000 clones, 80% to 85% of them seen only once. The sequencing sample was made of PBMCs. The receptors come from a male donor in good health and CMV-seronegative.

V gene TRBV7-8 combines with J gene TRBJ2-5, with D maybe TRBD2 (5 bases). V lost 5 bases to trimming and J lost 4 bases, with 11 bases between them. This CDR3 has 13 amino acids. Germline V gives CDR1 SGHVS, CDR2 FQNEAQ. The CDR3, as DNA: TGTGCCAGCAGCCATTCGAGGGCAGAGACCCAGTACTTC. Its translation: CASSHSRAETQYF. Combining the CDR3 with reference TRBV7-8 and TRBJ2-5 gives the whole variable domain GAGVSQSPRYKVAKRGQDVALRCDPISGHVSLFWYQQALGQGPEFLTYFQNEAQLDKSGLPSDRFFAERPEGSVSTLKIQRTQQEDSAVYLCASSHSRAETQYFGPGTRLLVL.

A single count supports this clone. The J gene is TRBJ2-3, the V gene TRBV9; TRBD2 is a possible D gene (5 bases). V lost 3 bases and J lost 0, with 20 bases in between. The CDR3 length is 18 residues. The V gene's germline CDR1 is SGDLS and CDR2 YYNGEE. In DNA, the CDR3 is TGTGCCAGCAGCGCCCTGAGGGCGGCTACCGTCAGCACAGATACGCAGTATTTT. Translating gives CASSALRAATVSTDTQYF.

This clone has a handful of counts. CDR3 in amino acids: CASSLDGGPAWPQHF. DNA of the CDR3: TGTGCCAGCAGCTTAGACGGAGGGCCCGCGTGGCCCCAGCATTTT. This chain links TRBV7-2 with TRBJ1-5; unclear D gene. With 1 base removed from V and 9 bases from J, the gap between germline ends came to 16 bases. CDR1 SGHTA and CDR2 FQGNSA come from the germline V gene. There are 15 residues in the CDR3.

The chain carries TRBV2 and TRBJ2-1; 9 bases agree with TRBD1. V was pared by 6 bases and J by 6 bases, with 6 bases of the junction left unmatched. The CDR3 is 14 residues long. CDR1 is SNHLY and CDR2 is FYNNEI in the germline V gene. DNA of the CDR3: TGTGCCAGCAGAAGGGGGACAGGGACCAATGAGCAGTTCTTC. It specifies CASRRGTGTNEQFF.

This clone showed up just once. In DNA form, the CDR3 reads TGTGCCAGCAGTAAACAGGAAGAGACCCAGTACTTC. This gives the protein CASSKQEETQYF. The V call is TRBV2, the J call TRBJ2-5; weak D call: TRBD1 (5 bases). V lost 5 bases to trimming and J lost 3 bases, with 7 bases between them. The length of the CDR3 is 12 residues. Germline V gene lookup returns CDR1 SNHLY and CDR2 FYNNEI. Filled out from reference TRBV2 and TRBJ2-5, the complete variable domain reads EPEVTQTPSHQVTQMGQEVILRCVPISNHLYFYWYRQILGQKVEFLVSFYNNEISEKSEIFDDQFSVERPDGSNFTLKIRSTKLEDSAMYFCASSKQEETQYFGPGTRLLVL.